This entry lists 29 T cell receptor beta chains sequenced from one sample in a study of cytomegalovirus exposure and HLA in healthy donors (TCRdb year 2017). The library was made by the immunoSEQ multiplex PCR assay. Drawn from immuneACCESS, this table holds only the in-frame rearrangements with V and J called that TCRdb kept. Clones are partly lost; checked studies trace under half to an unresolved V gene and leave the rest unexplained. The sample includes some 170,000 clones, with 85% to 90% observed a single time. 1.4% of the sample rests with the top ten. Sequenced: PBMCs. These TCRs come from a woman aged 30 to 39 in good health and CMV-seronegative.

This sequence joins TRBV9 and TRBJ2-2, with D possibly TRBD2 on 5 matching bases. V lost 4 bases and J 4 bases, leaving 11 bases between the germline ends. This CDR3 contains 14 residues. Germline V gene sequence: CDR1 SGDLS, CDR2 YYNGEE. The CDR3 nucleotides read TGTGCCAGCAGCACCCGGGAACCCACCGGGGAGCTGTTTTTT. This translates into CASSTREPTGELFF.

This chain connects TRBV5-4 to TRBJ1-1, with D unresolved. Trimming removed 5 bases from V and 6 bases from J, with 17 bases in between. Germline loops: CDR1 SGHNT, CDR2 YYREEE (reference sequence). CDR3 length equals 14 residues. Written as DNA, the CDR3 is TGTGCCAGCAGTTTTGGCGAGGATTTTGCTGAAGCTTTCTTT. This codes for CASSFGEDFAEAFF.

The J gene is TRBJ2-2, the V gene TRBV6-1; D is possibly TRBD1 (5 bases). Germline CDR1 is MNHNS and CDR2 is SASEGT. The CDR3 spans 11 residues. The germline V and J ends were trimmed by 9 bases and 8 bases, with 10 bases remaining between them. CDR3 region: CASLRTGELFF. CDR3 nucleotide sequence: TGTGCCAGTTTAAGGACAGGGGAGCTGTTTTTT.

CDR3 sequence: CASSRDRVTGELFF. Here the CDR3 DNA reads TGTGCCAGCAGCCGGGACAGGGTCACCGGGGAGCTGTTTTTT. This chain links TRBV5-4 with TRBJ2-2; 9 positions match TRBD1. The CDR3 runs 14 residues. V shed 4 bases, J shed 4 bases, and the junction held 2 bases outside the gene matches. Germline loops: CDR1 SGHNT, CDR2 YYREEE (reference sequence).

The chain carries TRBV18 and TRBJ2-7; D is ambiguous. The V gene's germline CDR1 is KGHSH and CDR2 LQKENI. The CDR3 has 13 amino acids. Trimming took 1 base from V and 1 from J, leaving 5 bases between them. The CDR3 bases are TGTGCCAGCTCACCACTTTCGTCCTACGAGCAGTACTTC. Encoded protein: CASSPLSSYEQYF. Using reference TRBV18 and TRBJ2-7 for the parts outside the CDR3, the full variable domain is NAGVMQNPRHLVRRRGQEARLRCSPMKGHSHVYWYRQLPEEGLKFMVYLQKENIIDESGMPKERFSAEFPKEGPSILRIQQVVRGDSAAYFCASSPLSSYEQYFGPGTRLTVT.

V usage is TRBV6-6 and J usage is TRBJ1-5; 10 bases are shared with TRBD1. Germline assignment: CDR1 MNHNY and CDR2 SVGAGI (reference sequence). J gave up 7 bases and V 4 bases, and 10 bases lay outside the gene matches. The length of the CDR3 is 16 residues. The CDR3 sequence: CASSSATGGAGQPQHF. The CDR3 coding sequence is TGTGCCAGCAGTTCAGCGACAGGGGGCGCGGGACAGCCCCAGCATTTT.

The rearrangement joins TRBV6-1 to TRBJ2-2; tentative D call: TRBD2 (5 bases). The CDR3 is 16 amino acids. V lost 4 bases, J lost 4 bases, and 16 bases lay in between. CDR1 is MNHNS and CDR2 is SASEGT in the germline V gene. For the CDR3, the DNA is TGTGCCAGCAGTGCGGGTCAAGCGGTGAGCACCGGGGAGCTGTTTTTT. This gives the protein CASSAGQAVSTGELFF.

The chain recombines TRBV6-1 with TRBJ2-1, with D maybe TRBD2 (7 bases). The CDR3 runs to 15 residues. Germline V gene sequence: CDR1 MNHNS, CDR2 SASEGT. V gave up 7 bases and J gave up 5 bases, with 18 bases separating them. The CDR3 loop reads CASIFGGGGHNEQFF. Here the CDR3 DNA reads TGTGCCAGCATTTTCGGCGGCGGGGGCCACAATGAGCAGTTCTTC.

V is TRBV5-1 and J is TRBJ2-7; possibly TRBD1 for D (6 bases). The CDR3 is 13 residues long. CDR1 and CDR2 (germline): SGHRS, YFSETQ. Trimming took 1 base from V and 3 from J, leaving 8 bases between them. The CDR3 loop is CASSLPGDYEQYF. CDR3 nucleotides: TGCGCCAGCAGCTTGCCAGGGGACTACGAGCAGTACTTC.

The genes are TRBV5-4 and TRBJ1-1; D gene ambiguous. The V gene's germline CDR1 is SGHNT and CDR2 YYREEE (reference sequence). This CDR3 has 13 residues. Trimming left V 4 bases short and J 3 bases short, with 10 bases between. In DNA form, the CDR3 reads TGTGCCAGCAGCCCAATAACAGACACTGAAGCTTTCTTT. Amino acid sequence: CASSPITDTEAFF.

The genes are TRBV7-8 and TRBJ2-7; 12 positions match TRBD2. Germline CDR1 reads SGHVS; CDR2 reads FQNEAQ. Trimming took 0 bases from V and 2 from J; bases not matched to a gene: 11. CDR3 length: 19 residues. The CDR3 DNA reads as TGTGCCAGCAGCTTAGCATCTAGCGGGGGGGTCGCCAACCCCTACGAGCAGTACTTC. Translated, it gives CASSLASSGGVANPYEQYF.

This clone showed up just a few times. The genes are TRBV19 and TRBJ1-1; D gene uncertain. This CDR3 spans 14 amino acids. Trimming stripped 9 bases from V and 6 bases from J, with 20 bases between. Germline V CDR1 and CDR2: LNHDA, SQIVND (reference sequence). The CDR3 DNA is TGTGCCAGCAGACGCCCGGGTAGTTTGGCTGAAGCTTTCTTT. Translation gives CASRRPGSLAEAFF.

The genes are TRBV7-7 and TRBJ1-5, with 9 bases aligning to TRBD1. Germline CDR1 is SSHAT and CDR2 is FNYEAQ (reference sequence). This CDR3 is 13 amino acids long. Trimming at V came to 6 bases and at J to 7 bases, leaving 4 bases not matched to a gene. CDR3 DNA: TGTGCCAGCAGTGTTGACAGGGGGCAGCCCCAGCATTTT. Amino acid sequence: CASSVDRGQPQHF.

The CDR3 loop reads CASSYSTGGSYEQYF. In nucleotides, the CDR3 is TGTGCCAGCAGTTACTCGACAGGGGGAAGCTACGAGCAGTACTTC. This chain uses TRBV6-6 with TRBJ2-7; 9 bases are shared with TRBD1. After removal of 0 bases from V and 3 bases from J, the junction contained 3 bases not matched to a gene. Germline loops: CDR1 MNHNY, CDR2 SVGAGI (reference sequence). The CDR3 has 15 amino acids.

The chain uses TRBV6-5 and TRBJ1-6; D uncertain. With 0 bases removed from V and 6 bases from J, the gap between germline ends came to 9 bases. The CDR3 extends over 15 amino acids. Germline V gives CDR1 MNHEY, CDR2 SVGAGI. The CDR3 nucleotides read TGTGCCAGCAGTTACTCGGCCGGGAGTAATTCACCCCTCCACTTT. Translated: CASSYSAGSNSPLHF.

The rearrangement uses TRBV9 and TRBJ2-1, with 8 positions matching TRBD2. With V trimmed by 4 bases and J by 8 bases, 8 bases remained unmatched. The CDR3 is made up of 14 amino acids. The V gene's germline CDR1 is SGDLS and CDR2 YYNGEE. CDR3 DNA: TGTGCCAGCAGCCCCGGACTAGCTCTACATGAGCAGTTCTTC. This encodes CASSPGLALHEQFF.

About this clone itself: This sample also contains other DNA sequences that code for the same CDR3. CDR3 in DNA: TGCGCCAGCAGCTTGGGGACAGAATGGAACACTGAAGCTTTCTTT. Its protein product is CASSLGTEWNTEAFF. V and J are TRBV5-1 and TRBJ1-1; weak D call: TRBD1 (6 bases). The germline CDR1 and CDR2 sequences are SGHRS and YFSETQ. V lost 0 bases and J 1 base, leaving 10 bases between the germline ends. The CDR3 extends over 15 amino acids.

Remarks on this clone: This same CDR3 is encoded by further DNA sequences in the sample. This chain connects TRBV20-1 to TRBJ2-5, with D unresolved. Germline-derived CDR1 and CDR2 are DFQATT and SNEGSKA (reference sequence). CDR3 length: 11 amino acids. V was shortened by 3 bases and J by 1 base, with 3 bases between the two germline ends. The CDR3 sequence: CSARRQETQYF. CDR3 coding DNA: TGCAGTGCTAGGCGCCAAGAGACCCAGTACTTC.

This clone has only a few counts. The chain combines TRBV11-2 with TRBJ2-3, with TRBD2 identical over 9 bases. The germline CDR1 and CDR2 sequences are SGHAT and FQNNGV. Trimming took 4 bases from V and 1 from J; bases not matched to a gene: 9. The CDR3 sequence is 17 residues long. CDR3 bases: TGTGCCAGCAGCTCCGGCGGGGGGGCTGGGGGCACAGATACGCAGTATTTT. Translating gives CASSSGGGAGGTDTQYF.

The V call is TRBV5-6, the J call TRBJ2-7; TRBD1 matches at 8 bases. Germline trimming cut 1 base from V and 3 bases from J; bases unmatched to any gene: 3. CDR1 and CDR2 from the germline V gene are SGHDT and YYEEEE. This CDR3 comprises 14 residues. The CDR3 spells CASSLQTGVYEQYF. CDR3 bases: TGTGCCAGCAGCTTGCAGACAGGGGTCTACGAGCAGTACTTC.

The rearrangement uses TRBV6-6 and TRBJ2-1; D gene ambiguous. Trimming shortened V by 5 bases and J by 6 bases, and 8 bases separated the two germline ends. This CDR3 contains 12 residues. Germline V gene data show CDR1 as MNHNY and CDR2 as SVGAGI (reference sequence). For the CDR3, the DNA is TGTGCCAGCAGTCCTAGTGGCAATGAGCAGTTCTTC. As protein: CASSPSGNEQFF.

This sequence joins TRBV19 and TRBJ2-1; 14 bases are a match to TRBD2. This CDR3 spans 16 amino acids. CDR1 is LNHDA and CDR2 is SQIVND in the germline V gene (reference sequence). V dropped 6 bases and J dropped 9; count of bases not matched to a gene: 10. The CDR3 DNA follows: TGTGCCAGTAGGTTTGGACTAGCGGGAGGATCGGGTGAGCAGTTCTTC. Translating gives CASRFGLAGGSGEQFF.

CDR3 loop: CASSEEGLSYNEQFF. CDR3 in DNA: TGTGCCAGCAGTGAGGAGGGACTATCCTACAATGAGCAGTTCTTC. The rearrangement links TRBV6-1 to TRBJ2-1, with TRBD2 matching 7 bases. This CDR3 contains 15 residues. Per the germline V gene, CDR1 is MNHNS and CDR2 is SASEGT. V shed 3 bases, J shed 1 base, and the junction held 3 bases outside the gene matches.

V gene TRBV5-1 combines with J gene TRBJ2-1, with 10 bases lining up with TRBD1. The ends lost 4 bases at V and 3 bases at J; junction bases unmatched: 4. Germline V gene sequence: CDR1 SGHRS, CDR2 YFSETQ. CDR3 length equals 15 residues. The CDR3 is CASSLGQGFYNEQFF. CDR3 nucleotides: TGCGCCAGCAGCCTGGGACAGGGGTTCTACAATGAGCAGTTCTTC.

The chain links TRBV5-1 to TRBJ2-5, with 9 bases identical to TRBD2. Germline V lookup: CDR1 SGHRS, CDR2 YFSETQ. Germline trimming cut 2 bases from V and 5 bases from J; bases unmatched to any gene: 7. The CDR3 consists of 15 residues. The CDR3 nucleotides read TGCGCCAGCAGCTTCTCGCGGGGGGGCCGGGAGACCCAGTACTTC. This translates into CASSFSRGGRETQYF.

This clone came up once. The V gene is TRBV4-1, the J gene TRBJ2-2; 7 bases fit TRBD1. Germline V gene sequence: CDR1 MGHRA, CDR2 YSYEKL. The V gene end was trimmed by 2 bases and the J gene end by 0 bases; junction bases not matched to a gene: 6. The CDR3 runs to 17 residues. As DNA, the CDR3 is TGCGCCAGCAGCCAATTACAGGGGTTCGCGAACACCGGGGAGCTGTTTTTT. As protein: CASSQLQGFANTGELFF.

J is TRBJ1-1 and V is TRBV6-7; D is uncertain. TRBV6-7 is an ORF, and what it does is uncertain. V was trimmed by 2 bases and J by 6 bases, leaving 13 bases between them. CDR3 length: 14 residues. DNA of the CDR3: TGTGCCAGCAGTTACGGGCTCAATTACTCTGAAGCTTTCTTT. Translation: CASSYGLNYSEAFF.

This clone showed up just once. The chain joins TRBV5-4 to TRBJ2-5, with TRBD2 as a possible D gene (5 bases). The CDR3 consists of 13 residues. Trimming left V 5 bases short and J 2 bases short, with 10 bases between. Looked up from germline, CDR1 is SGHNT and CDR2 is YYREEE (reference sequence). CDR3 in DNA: TGTGCCAGCAGTCCTCGAGGGCAAGAGACCCAGTACTTC. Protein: CASSPRGQETQYF.

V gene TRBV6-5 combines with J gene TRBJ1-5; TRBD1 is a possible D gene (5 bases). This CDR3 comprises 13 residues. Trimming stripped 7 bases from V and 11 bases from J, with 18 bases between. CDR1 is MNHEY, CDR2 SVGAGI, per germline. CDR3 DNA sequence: TGTGCCAGCAAGGGGTGGAAGGAATCAGCCCAGCATTTT. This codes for CASKGWKESAQHF.